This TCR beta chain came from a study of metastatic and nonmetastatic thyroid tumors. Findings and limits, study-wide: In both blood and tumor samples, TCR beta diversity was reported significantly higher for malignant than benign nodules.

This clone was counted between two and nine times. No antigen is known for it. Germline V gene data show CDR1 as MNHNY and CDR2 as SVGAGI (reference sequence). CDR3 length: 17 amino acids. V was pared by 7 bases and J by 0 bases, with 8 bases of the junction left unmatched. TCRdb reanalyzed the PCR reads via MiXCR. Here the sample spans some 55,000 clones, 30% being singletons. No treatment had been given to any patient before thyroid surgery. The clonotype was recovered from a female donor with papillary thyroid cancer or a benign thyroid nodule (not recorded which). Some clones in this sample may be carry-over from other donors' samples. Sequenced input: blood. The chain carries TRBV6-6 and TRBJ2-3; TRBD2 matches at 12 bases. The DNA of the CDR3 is TGTGCCAGCATGCGACTAGCGGGAGACGGTAGCACAGATACGCAGTATTTT. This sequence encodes CASMRLAGDGSTDTQYF.